This T cell receptor beta chain was captured in a study of Ad26.COV2.S vaccination and SARS-CoV-2 variants. Study overall: Into the muscle, Ad26.COV2.S was dosed once or twice, 56 days apart.

The data were produced by immunoSEQ multiplex PCR, yet TCRdb's version contains in-frame clones alone and is incomplete. Here the sample spans around 500,000 clones, 80% to 90% being singletons. Treatment specified: roughly 19 received Ad26.COV2.S at low or high dose, single or two shots; several received placebo; per-sample allocation not given. Day 63 following the first vaccine or placebo injection was when the samples were taken. Concerning this clone itself: The antigen is not known.

The study, taken as a whole, reports: Vaccine recipients and placebo recipients showed similar non-spike TCR breadth.

The sequence derives from a person aged 18-60 years who received the Ad26.COV2.S COVID-19 vaccine or a placebo. The specimen was peripheral blood, collected in a trial of Ad26.COV2.S vaccine versus placebo.

The CDR3 sequence is CASSLGPRVTYEQYF. Here the CDR3 DNA reads TGTGCCAGCAGCTTAGGTCCGAGGGTAACCTACGAGCAGTACTTC. The chain has TRBV7-8 and TRBJ2-7; D possibly corresponds to TRBD2 (5 bases). The CDR3 length is 15 residues. Germline V gene data show CDR1 as SGHVS and CDR2 as FQNEAQ. V lost 1 base and J 2 bases, leaving 12 bases between the germline ends.